A single sample gave rise to the 31 T cell receptor beta chains below, sequenced in a study of CD8 T cells in ankylosing spondylitis (dated by TCRdb to the late 2010s). Overall study outcomes, separate from this receptor: Blood from ankylosing spondylitis patients appeared to be characterized by a TCR beta motif composed of under 10 highly homologous amino acid variants.

Library generation was performed with 5' RACE. Sequencing was carried out with an Illumina HiSeq 2500. TCRdb trimmed the raw reads at Q25, called clones with MiXCR and kept productive beta chains. Rows matching on CDR3 protein sequence are summarized as one entry with the most common DNA and genes. The sample contains about 340,000 distinct CDR3 sequences, roughly 8% of them found a single time. More than 12% of the sample rests with the top ten. These receptors have no known antigen. The sequencing sample was made of blood, either unsorted or a sorted T cell fraction (not recorded which). The source is a male donor with ankylosing spondylitis.

The V and J genes are TRBV11-1 and TRBJ2-3; 8 nucleotides align to TRBD2. CDR3 length: 18 residues. The germline gives CDR1 SGHAT, CDR2 FQDESV (reference sequence). V was pared by 5 bases and J by 1 base, with 14 bases of the junction left unmatched. The CDR3 here is CASSIKGSGSPRTDTQYF. CDR3 coding DNA: TGTGCCAGCAGCATCAAGGGGAGCGGGAGCCCTCGCACAGATACGCAGTATTTT. The whole variable domain, filled in from reference TRBV11-1 and TRBJ2-3, reads EAEVAQSPRYKITEKSQAVAFWCDPISGHATLYWYRQILGQGPELLVQFQDESVVDDSQLPKDRFSAERLKGVDSTLKIQPAELGDSAMYLCASSIKGSGSPRTDTQYFGPGTRLTVL.

V and J are TRBV29-1 and TRBJ2-2; D perhaps matches TRBD1 (5 bases). The CDR3 consists of 15 residues. Trimming left V 6 bases short and J 6 bases short, with 20 bases between. Germline values: CDR1 SQVTM, CDR2 ANQGSEA. CDR3 residues: CSVQLTAPPSGELFF. The CDR3 DNA is TGCAGCGTGCAACTGACAGCCCCCCCGTCCGGGGAGCTGTTTTTT.

The chain employs TRBV6-5 and TRBJ2-2; the D gene could be TRBD1 or TRBD2 (5 bases each). The CDR3 is made up of 16 amino acids. Germline lookup yields CDR1 MNHEY and CDR2 SVGAGI. V dropped 2 bases and J dropped 4 bases, with 14 bases sitting between them. The CDR3 spells CASSYLAAGSTGELFF. CDR3 bases: TGTGCCAGCAGTTACCTCGCGGCAGGGAGCACCGGGGAGCTGTTTTTT.

This clonotype occurred many times. This chain links TRBV28 with TRBJ1-2; 9 bases match TRBD1. Per the germline V gene, CDR1 is MDHEN and CDR2 is SYDVKM. The CDR3 covers 13 residues. Trimming took 6 bases from V and 7 from J; bases not matched to a gene: 6. CDR3 amino acids: CASSRYRGLGYTF. CDR3 DNA sequence: TGTGCCAGCAGCCGATACAGGGGGCTTGGCTACACCTTC.

This clonotype was detected ten times or more. The V call is TRBV28, the J call TRBJ2-7, with 9 positions matching TRBD2. The CDR3 is 15 residues long. The germline V gene encodes CDR1 MDHEN and CDR2 SYDVKM. After removal of 2 bases from V and 3 bases from J, the junction contained 5 bases not matched to a gene. Written as DNA, the CDR3 is TGTGCCAGCAGTTTAGCGGGAGGGAATGACTACGAGCAGTACTTC. Translation: CASSLAGGNDYEQYF.

This clonotype was detected only a few times. This chain links TRBV29-1 with TRBJ2-1, with D tentatively TRBD1 or TRBD2 (5 bases each). Germline CDR1 is SQVTM and CDR2 is ANQGSEA. V shed 3 bases and J shed 8 bases, with 17 bases lying between them. This CDR3 region has 14 residues. As DNA, the CDR3 is TGCAGCGTTGATGTGGCCAGGGAGAGCGATGAGCAGTTCTTC. Amino acids: CSVDVARESDEQFF.

In this sample, this clonotype turned up many times. V gene TRBV7-9 combines with J gene TRBJ2-7, with 8 bases fitting TRBD2. The CDR3 sequence is 16 residues long. Per germline, CDR1 SEHNR and CDR2 FQNEAQ (reference sequence). Trimming removed 6 bases from V and 6 bases from J; junction bases left unmatched: 16. CDR3 residues: CASSSTRPGLESEQYF. The DNA for the CDR3 is TGTGCCAGCAGTTCTACAAGACCGGGACTAGAATCCGAGCAGTACTTC. The full variable domain, in which reference TRBV7-9 and TRBJ2-7 provide the parts outside the CDR3, is DTGVSQNPRHKITKRGQNVTFRCDPISEHNRLYWYRQTLGQGPEFLTYFQNEAQLEKSRLLSDRFSAERPKGSFSTLEIQRTEQGDSAMYLCASSSTRPGLESEQYFGPGTRLTVT.

This clonotype was observed at least ten times. The chain joins TRBV5-1 to TRBJ1-1; D not certain. CDR1 SGHRS and CDR2 YFSETQ come from the germline V gene. V was cut by 0 bases and J by 7 bases, with 10 bases left in between. The CDR3 totals 13 residues. CDR3 nucleotides: TGCGCCAGCAGCTTGGTTCCACCGCGTGAAGCTTTCTTT. Amino acids: CASSLVPPREAFF. Looking up the rest from reference TRBV5-1 and TRBJ1-1 gives the full variable domain: KAGVTQTPRYLIKTRGQQVTLSCSPISGHRSVSWYQQTPGQGLQFLFEYFSETQRNKGNFPGRFSGRQFSNSRSEMNVSTLELGDSALYLCASSLVPPREAFFGQGTRLTVV.

This clonotype was seen many times. The chain combines TRBV20-1 with TRBJ2-7; 10 bases are shared with TRBD1. V lost 4 bases, J lost 3 bases, and 9 bases stayed unmatched. The length of the CDR3 is 15 residues. Per germline, CDR1 DFQATT and CDR2 SNEGSKA (reference sequence). The CDR3 DNA reads as TGCAGTGCTAACAACCGGGACAGGGGACTCTACGAGCAGTACTTC. Its protein is CSANNRDRGLYEQYF.

This clonotype was seen repeatedly, ten times or more. The CDR3 DNA reads as TGCGCCAGCAGCTTGAGGGGAAGGGGAGAGACCCAGTACTTC. Translated: CASSLRGRGETQYF. V is TRBV5-1 and J is TRBJ2-5; D possibly corresponds to TRBD1 (5 bases). This CDR3 has 14 residues. With 1 base removed from V and 4 bases from J, the gap between germline ends came to 11 bases. Germline V gene lookup returns CDR1 SGHRS and CDR2 YFSETQ.

V and J are TRBV4-1 and TRBJ2-1; TRBD1 aligns across 8 bases. Germline V gene lookup returns CDR1 MGHRA and CDR2 YSYEKL. The CDR3 contains 15 residues. Trimming at V came to 5 bases and at J to 9 bases, leaving 12 bases not matched to a gene. For the CDR3, the DNA is TGCGCCAGCAGCTACGAAGGCAGGGGGCTCGTTGAGCAGTTCTTC. Protein sequence: CASSYEGRGLVEQFF.

This clonotype was seen repeatedly, ten times or more. The rearrangement links TRBV29-1 to TRBJ1-1, with TRBD1 matching 7 bases. The CDR3 contains 14 residues. The V segment lost 6 bases and the J segment 0 bases; nucleotides outside the gene matches: 7. Germline values: CDR1 SQVTM, CDR2 ANQGSEA. This chain's CDR3 is CSVVHRGLNTEAFF. The DNA for the CDR3 is TGCAGCGTGGTTCACAGGGGCCTGAACACTGAAGCTTTCTTT.

This clonotype was counted many times. V gene TRBV6-5 combines with J gene TRBJ2-1; D is perhaps TRBD1 (6 bases). Germline CDR1 is MNHEY and CDR2 is SVGAGI. The germline V and J ends were trimmed by 0 bases and 10 bases, with 19 bases remaining between them. The CDR3 has 16 residues. Written as DNA, the CDR3 is TGTGCCAGCAGTTACTCCCGTGGCAGGGGTGTAGACGAGCAGTTCTTC. Its protein is CASSYSRGRGVDEQFF.

CDR3 in DNA: TGTGCCAGCAGTTTACACAGGGGAACAGGAAACACCATATATTTT. This encodes CASSLHRGTGNTIYF. V and J are TRBV12-3 or TRBV12-4 and TRBJ1-3; 7 bases line up with TRBD1. V lost 2 bases, J lost 4 bases, and 5 bases stayed unmatched. This CDR3 spans 15 amino acids.

The chain couples TRBV29-1 to TRBJ2-3; 8 positions match TRBD2. After removal of 6 bases from V and 5 bases from J, the junction contained 13 bases not matched to a gene. The CDR3 extends over 15 amino acids. Per germline, CDR1 SQVTM and CDR2 ANQGSEA. The CDR3 DNA is TGCAGCGTAGATGACGGGAGGGCCTTAATAGATACGCAGTATTTT. Its translation is CSVDDGRALIDTQYF.

The V call is TRBV19, the J call TRBJ1-5, with 9 bases that match TRBD1. The CDR3 totals 15 residues. Germline-derived CDR1 and CDR2 are LNHDA and SQIVND (reference sequence). J gave up 2 bases and V 8 bases, and 7 bases lay outside the gene matches. CDR3 residues: CASWSQGAGNQPQHF. Here the CDR3 DNA reads TGTGCCAGTTGGTCACAGGGGGCAGGCAATCAGCCCCAGCATTTT.

This clonotype was seen at least ten times. The CDR3 nucleotides read TGTGCCAGCAGCCAAGAGCCCCAGGAGGATTATGGCTACACCTTC. This gives the protein CASSQEPQEDYGYTF. V and J are TRBV3-1 and TRBJ1-2; D uncertain. The V gene's germline CDR1 is LGHDT and CDR2 YNNKEL (reference sequence). V was cut by 0 bases and J by 5 bases, with 13 bases left in between. The CDR3 has 15 residues.

This clonotype was seen a few times. The chain carries TRBV3-1 and TRBJ2-2; 7 bases match TRBD2. This CDR3 has 15 residues. Germline assignment: CDR1 LGHDT and CDR2 YNNKEL (reference sequence). Trimming cost V 7 bases and J 3 bases; bases outside gene matches: 8. CDR3 amino acids: CASTQGGWDTGELFF. In DNA, the CDR3 is TGTGCCAGCACCCAGGGAGGGTGGGACACCGGGGAGCTGTTTTTT.

About this clonotype: This sequence may be a read error, since a much larger clone differs from it by one base. V usage is TRBV29-1 and J usage is TRBJ2-7; possible D gene TRBD1, 6 bases. The V end lost 8 bases, the J end lost 3 bases, and 14 bases lay between the germline ends. The CDR3 loop spans 12 amino acids. CDR1 is SQVTM, CDR2 ANQGSEA, per germline. The CDR3 here is CSPLSGDYEQYF. Here the CDR3 DNA reads TGCAGCCCCCTTTCAGGGGACTACGAGCAGTACTTC.

To note about this clonotype: A read error may be the cause here, since a much bigger clone is one base away. V is TRBV20-1 and J is TRBJ1-5, with D tentatively TRBD1 (5 bases). The CDR3 loop spans 14 amino acids. The V gene's germline CDR1 is DFQATT and CDR2 SNEGSKA (reference sequence). CDR3 bases: TGCGGTGCTGATCAGGGTTATAGCAATCAGCCCCAGCATTTT. Residues: CGADQGYSNQPQHF.

This chain connects TRBV27 to TRBJ2-3; tentative D call: TRBD1 (6 bases). Trimming pared 4 bases from V and 0 bases from J, leaving 11 bases between. The CDR3 is 15 residues long. Germline values: CDR1 MNHEY, CDR2 SMNVEV (reference sequence). The CDR3 DNA reads as TGTGCCAGCAGTTCAACCGGGACAAGCACAGATACGCAGTATTTT. Its translation is CASSSTGTSTDTQYF.

This clonotype was detected a few times. The chain combines TRBV2 with TRBJ1-2, with D uncertain. Per germline, CDR1 SNHLY and CDR2 FYNNEI. This CDR3 spans 10 amino acids. V dropped 7 bases and J dropped 7 bases, with 7 bases sitting between them. The CDR3, as DNA: TGTGCCAGCACCGCAGTTGGCTACACCTTC. This translates into CASTAVGYTF.

This clonotype has ten or more counts. This sequence joins TRBV3-1 and TRBJ1-1; D ambiguous. Germline V gene sequence: CDR1 LGHDT, CDR2 YNNKEL (reference sequence). V was cut by 4 bases and J by 7 bases, with 13 bases left in between. The CDR3 is 13 residues long. The CDR3 sequence is CASSPVGVNEAFF. The CDR3 DNA reads TGTGCCAGCAGCCCGGTCGGGGTCAATGAAGCTTTCTTT.

This clonotype showed up many times. It is unclear where the CDR3 begins or ends on the DNA, so no DNA is shown, and the CDR3 is as TCRdb lists it. The rearrangement links TRBV20-1 to TRBJ2-7; the table's D call, TRBD1, has no DNA check behind it. Per germline, CDR1 DFQATT and CDR2 SNEGSKA (reference sequence). The CDR3 region is 12 residues in length, termini included. This chain's CDR3 is CSTSDSPYEQYF.

This clonotype was detected many times. The rearrangement uses TRBV5-1 and TRBJ2-2; unclear D gene. Trimming removed 4 bases at V and 3 bases at J, with 10 bases between. The CDR3 spans 14 residues. Germline lookup yields CDR1 SGHRS and CDR2 YFSETQ. CDR3 in DNA: TGCGCCAGCAGCAGAGAACCAGACACCGGGGAGCTGTTTTTT. The encoded protein is CASSREPDTGELFF.

Sample share makes this clonotype large. This chain uses TRBV5-4 with TRBJ2-3, with D uncertain. Trimming removed 4 bases from V and 2 bases from J, with 5 bases in between. The V gene's germline CDR1 is SGHNT and CDR2 YYREEE (reference sequence). The CDR3 loop spans 12 amino acids. CDR3 region: CASSPNTDTQYF. In DNA form, the CDR3 reads TGTGCCAGCAGCCCTAACACAGATACGCAGTATTTT.

The chain is built from TRBV5-1 and TRBJ2-3; perhaps TRBD1 as D (7 bases). CDR1 is SGHRS, CDR2 YFSETQ, per germline. This CDR3 has 16 amino acids. V lost 5 bases and J lost 2, with 18 bases in between. CDR3 loop: CASSSGGGTVTDTQYF. DNA of the CDR3: TGCGCCAGCAGTTCTGGCGGCGGGACAGTCACAGATACGCAGTATTTT.

The table lists this clonotype with a few counts. The rearrangement uses TRBV2 and TRBJ2-3; 14 positions agree with TRBD2. J gave up 1 base and V 6 bases, and 9 bases lay outside the gene matches. CDR3 length: 18 residues. Germline CDR1 reads SNHLY; CDR2 reads FYNNEI. The CDR3 reads CASSKGLAGDRGTDTQYF. The CDR3 bases are TGTGCCAGCAGCAAGGGACTAGCGGGAGATAGGGGCACAGATACGCAGTATTTT. Combining the CDR3 with reference TRBV2 and TRBJ2-3 gives the whole variable domain EPEVTQTPSHQVTQMGQEVILRCVPISNHLYFYWYRQILGQKVEFLVSFYNNEISEKSEIFDDQFSVERPDGSNFTLKIRSTKLEDSAMYFCASSKGLAGDRGTDTQYFGPGTRLTVL.

This chain links TRBV7-6 with TRBJ2-7; 12 nucleotides match TRBD2. This CDR3 contains 15 residues. The junction had 0 bases not matched to a gene; V was cut back by 0 bases and J by 3 bases. CDR1 and CDR2 (germline): SGHVS, FNYEAQ. The CDR3 here is CASSLATSGSYEQYF. In DNA form, the CDR3 reads TGTGCCAGCAGCTTAGCGACTAGCGGGAGCTACGAGCAGTACTTC.

This clonotype was seen a handful of times. The chain joins TRBV7-8 to TRBJ2-7, with D possibly matching TRBD2 (6 bases). The germline gives CDR1 SGHVS, CDR2 FQNEAQ. V lost 5 bases and J lost 3, with 17 bases in between. The CDR3 loop spans 15 amino acids. The CDR3 loop is CASSPLGGMIYEQYF. The CDR3 bases are TGTGCCAGCAGCCCGTTGGGGGGAATGATCTACGAGCAGTACTTC.

This clonotype was detected a few times. The genes are TRBV4-3 and TRBJ1-2, with a possible D match to TRBD1 (5 bases). Germline V CDR1 and CDR2: LGHNA, YSLEER. With 1 base removed from V and 7 bases from J, the gap between germline ends came to 22 bases. This CDR3 is 17 amino acids long. CDR3 in amino acids: CASSQGGIDSVYGGYTF. The DNA of the CDR3 is TGCGCCAGCAGCCAAGGGGGCATAGACAGTGTCTATGGTGGCTACACCTTC.